This T cell receptor (beta chain) was captured by sequencing in a study of tumor and adjacent non-tumor tissue in lung cancer. With 6 bases clipped from V and 5 bases from J, the junction kept 8 bases outside the gene matches. Germline V lookup: CDR1 MNHEY, CDR2 SVGAGI. This CDR3 is built from 15 residues. This sample's RNA came from whole unsorted tissue. Chemotherapy-naive patients with new lung cancer underwent thoracic surgery in China, August–late 2014. Points on this clonotype: Its specificity is not known.

Study-wide findings and caveats: Compared with tumor, normal lung showed significantly lower TCR diversity. Tumor repertoires had a smaller top 100 clone share than normal lung.

A modified ARM-PCR protocol with three rounds of nested PCR amplified TCRbeta. TCRdb reprocessed the multiplex PCR reads with MiXCR, giving one entry per CDR3 protein. The sample consists of roughly 200,000 distinct CDR3 sequences, 71% of them appearing once. The sequenced material came from lung tumor tissue. V usage is TRBV6-5 and J usage is TRBJ2-2, with 8 bases identical to TRBD1. This receptor was taken from a man aged 60 to 75 with non-small cell lung cancer. In DNA, the CDR3 is TGTGCCAGCAGCCCGACAGGGGACTGGACCGGGGAGCTGTTTTTT. It codes for CASSPTGDWTGELFF.